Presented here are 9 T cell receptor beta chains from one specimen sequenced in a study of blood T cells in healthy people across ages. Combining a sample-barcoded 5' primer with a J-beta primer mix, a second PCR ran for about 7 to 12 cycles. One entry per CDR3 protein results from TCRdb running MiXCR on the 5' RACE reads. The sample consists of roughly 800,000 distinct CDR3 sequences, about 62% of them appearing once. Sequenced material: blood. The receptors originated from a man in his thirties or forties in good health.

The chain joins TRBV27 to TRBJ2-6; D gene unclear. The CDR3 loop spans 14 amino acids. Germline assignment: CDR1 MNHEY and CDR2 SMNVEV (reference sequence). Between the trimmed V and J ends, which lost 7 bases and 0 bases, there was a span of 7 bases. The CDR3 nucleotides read TGTGCCAGCATGCAGCTCTCTGGGGCCAACGTCCTGACTTTC. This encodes CASMQLSGANVLTF. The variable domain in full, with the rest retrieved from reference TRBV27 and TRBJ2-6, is EAQVTQNPRYLITVTGKKLTVTCSQNMNHEYMSWYRQDPGLGLRQIYYSMNVEVTDKGDVPEGYKVSRKEKRNFPLILESPSPNQTSLYFCASMQLSGANVLTFGAGSRLTVL.

DNA for the CDR3: TGTGCCAGCAGTTATAATGGACAGACTCCTGAAAAACTGTTTTTT. Its translation: CASSYNGQTPEKLFF. The chain combines TRBV12-3 or TRBV12-4 with TRBJ1-4, with D possibly being TRBD1 (6 bases). The CDR3 runs 15 residues. Deletions cut 4 bases from V and 7 bases from J, with 16 bases between.

CDR3 DNA: TGTGCCAGCAGCCGGATGGGGGGGATAATGGAGACCCAGTACTTC. It specifies CASSRMGGIMETQYF. This chain uses TRBV3-1 with TRBJ2-4, with 7 bases matching TRBD2. The J call may not be correct, given that the DNA end is closer to TRBJ2-5. CDR1 and CDR2 (germline): LGHDT, YNNKEL (reference sequence). This CDR3 has 15 residues.

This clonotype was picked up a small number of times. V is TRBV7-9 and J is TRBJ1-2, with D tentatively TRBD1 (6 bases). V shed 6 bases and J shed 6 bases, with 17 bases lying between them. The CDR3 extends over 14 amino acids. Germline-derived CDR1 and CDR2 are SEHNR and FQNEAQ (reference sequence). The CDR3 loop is CASRQGTPGDGYTF. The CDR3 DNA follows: TGTGCCAGCAGACAAGGGACACCTGGGGATGGCTACACCTTC.

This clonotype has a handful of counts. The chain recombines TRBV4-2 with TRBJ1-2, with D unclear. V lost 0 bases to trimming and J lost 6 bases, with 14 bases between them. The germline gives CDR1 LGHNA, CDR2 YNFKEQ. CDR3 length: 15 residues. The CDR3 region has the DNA TGTGCCAGCAGCCAAGAAGTGGGAGAGAAGGATGGCTACACCTTC. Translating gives CASSQEVGEKDGYTF.

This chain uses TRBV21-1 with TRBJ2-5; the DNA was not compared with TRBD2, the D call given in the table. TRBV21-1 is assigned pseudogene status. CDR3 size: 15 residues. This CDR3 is CASPNRGGTQETQYF. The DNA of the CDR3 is TGTGCCAGCCCCAATCGGGGGGGAACCCAAGAGACCCAGTACTTC.

This CDR3 reads CASSYGSLAGGGQETQYF. In nucleotides, the CDR3 is TGTGCCAGCAGTTACGGAAGTCTAGCGGGAGGGGGGCAAGAGACCCAGTACTTC. The chain couples TRBV6-5 to TRBJ2-5; 12 nucleotides agree with TRBD2. The V segment lost 2 bases and the J segment 2 bases; nucleotides outside the gene matches: 9. Germline CDR1 is MNHEY and CDR2 is SVGAGI. This CDR3 is built from 18 residues.

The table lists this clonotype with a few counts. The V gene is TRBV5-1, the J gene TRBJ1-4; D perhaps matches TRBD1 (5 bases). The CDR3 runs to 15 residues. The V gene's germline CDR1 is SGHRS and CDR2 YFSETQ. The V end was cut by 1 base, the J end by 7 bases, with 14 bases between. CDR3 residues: CASSLSQGVGEKLFF. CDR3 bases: TGCGCCAGCAGCTTGTCCCAGGGAGTCGGTGAAAAACTGTTTTTT.

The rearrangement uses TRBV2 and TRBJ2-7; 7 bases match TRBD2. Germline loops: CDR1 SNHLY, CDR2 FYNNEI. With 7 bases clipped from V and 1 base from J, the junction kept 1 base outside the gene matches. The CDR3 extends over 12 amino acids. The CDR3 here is CASMGLSYEQYF. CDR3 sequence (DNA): TGTGCCAGCATGGGACTATCCTACGAGCAGTACTTC.